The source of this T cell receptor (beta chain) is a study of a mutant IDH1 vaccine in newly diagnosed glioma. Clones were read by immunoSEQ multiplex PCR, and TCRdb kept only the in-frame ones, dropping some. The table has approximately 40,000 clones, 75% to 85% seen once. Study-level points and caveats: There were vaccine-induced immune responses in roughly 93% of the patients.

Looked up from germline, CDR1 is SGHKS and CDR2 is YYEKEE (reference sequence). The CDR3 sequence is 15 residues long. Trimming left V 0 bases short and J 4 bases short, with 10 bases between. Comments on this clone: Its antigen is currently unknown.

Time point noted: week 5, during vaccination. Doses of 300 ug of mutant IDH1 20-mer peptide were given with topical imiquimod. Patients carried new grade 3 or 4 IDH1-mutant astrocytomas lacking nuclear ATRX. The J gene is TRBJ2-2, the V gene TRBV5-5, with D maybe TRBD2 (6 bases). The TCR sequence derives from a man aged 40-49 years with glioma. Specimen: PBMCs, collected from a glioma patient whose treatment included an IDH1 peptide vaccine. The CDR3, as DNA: TGTGCCAGCAGCTTGGGCGGGGTACTCACCGGGGAGCTGTTTTTT. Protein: CASSLGGVLTGELFF.